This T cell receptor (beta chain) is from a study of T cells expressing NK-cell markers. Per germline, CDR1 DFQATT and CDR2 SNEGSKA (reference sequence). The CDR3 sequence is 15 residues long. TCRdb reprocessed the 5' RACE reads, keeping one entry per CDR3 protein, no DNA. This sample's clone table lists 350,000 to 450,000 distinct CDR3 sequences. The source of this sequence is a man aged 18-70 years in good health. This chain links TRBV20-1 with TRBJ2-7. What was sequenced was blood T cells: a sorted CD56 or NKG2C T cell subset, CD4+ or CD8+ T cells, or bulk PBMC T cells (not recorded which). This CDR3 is CSAPDPIGILYEQYF.